This TCR beta chain emerged from a study of T cells in Graves' hyperthyroidism and ophthalmopathy. Broader study findings: In the blood, most expanded thyroid clonotypes above 0.001 appeared as well.

Exclusion of patients followed from uncontrolled infection, other autoimmune disease, pregnancy or lactation. Amplified TCR beta CDR3 regions came from RNA transcripts. RT-PCR in the first round (using the HTBI primer set) targeted the TCR CDR3. TCRdb recomputed calls from the multiplex PCR reads with MiXCR, one row per CDR3 protein. The sample holds about 360,000 distinct CDR3 sequences, roughly an eighth seen once. This clonotype was detected ten times or more. Its antigen is currently unknown. Germline V gene data show CDR1 as DFQATT and CDR2 as SNEGSKA (reference sequence). The V end was cut by 0 bases, the J end by 7 bases, with 10 bases between. There are 14 residues in the CDR3.

The sequence was obtained from a woman under 30 with Graves' hyperthyroidism. The gene calls are TRBV20-1 and TRBJ1-6; the D is unclear. The sequencing sample was made of blood. Written as DNA, the CDR3 is TGCAGTGCTAGAGATGGGCCGGAAAATTCACCCCTCCACTTT. It encodes CSARDGPENSPLHF.